This T cell receptor (beta chain) is from a study of T cell responses to AZD1222 COVID-19 vaccine. Study observations and caveats: Targets within unmutated variant regions were reportedly found for nearly half of spike-specific TCRs. Repertoire samples came only from after the peak T cell response.

A remark on this clone: Its antigen is currently unknown.

This CDR3 comprises 17 residues. The V segment lost 0 bases and the J segment 4 bases; nucleotides outside the gene matches: 10. The germline gives CDR1 MGHRA, CDR2 YSYEKL. TCRdb keeps only in-frame clones here, not all; method: immunoSEQ multiplex PCR. The sample consists of just under 100,000 clones, about 88% of them appearing once. The V and J genes are TRBV4-1 and TRBJ2-7; 9 positions agree with TRBD1. The clonotype comes from an adult in good health. This sample comprised peripheral blood, obtained on day 0 of AZD1222 vaccination. Here the CDR3 DNA reads TGCGCCAGCAGCCAAGAGATTACAGGGGGCGGGTGGTACGAGCAGTACTTC. Translation gives CASSQEITGGGWYEQYF.